Detailed here is one TCR beta chain. Its antigen is undetermined. Each single cDNA molecule received a unique molecular identifier. TCRdb independently ran MiXCR on the 5' RACE reads; one entry per CDR3 protein. The repertoire holds 46,000 or so distinct CDR3 sequences, with roughly 4% as singletons. This entry is derived from a study of early T cells in non-severe SARS-CoV-2 infection. Study-level information: Sequenced material consisted of bulk RNA (from unsorted whole blood), and chains were unpaired.

CDR3 length equals 12 residues. V shed 3 bases and J shed 6 bases, with 6 bases lying between them. Germline CDR1 is SGHNT and CDR2 is YENEEA. General study findings and limits: Clonotype matching in VDJdb favored anti-spike CD8 responses and did not capture private and CD4 specificities.

The clonotype comes from an adult who was a healthcare worker with PCR-confirmed SARS-CoV-2 infection or an uninfected control (not recorded which). The sequenced sample was whole blood. The genes are TRBV11-3 and TRBJ2-1; D gene uncertain. The CDR3 reads CASSFERNEQFF. For the CDR3, the DNA is TGTGCCAGCAGCTTTGAGCGCAATGAGCAGTTCTTC.